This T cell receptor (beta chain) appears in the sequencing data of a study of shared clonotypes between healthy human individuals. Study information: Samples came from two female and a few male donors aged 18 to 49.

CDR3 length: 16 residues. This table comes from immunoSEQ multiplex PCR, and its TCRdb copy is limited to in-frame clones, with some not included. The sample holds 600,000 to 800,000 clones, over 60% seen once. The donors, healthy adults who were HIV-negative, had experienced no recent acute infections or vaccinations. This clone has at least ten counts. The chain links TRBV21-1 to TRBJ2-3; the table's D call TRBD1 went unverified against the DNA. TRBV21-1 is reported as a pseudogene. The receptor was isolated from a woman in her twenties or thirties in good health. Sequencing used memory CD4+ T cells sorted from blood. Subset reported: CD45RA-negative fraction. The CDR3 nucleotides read TGTGCCAGCAGCAAAGACTACAGGGGGGGCACAGATACGCAGTATTTT. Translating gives CASSKDYRGGTDTQYF.